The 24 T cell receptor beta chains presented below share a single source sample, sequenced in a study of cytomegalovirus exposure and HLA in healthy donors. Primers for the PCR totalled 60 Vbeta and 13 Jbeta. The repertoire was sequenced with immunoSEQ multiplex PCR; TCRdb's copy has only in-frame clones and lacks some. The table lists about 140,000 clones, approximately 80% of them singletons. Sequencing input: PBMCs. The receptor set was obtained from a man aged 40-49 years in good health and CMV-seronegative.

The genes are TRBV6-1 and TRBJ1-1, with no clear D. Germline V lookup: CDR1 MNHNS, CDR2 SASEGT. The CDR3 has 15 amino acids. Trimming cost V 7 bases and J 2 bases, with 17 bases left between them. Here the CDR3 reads CASTGGPRGNTEAFF. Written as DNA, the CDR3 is TGTGCCAGCACCGGCGGTCCCCGGGGAAACACTGAAGCTTTCTTT.

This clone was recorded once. The CDR3 bases are TGTGCCAGCATGACTAGCGGGGGGACGAATGAGCAGTTCTTC. Residues: CASMTSGGTNEQFF. The chain carries TRBV6-1 and TRBJ2-1; 13 bases are a match to TRBD2. CDR1 MNHNS and CDR2 SASEGT come from the germline V gene. The CDR3 is made up of 14 amino acids. V was pared by 7 bases and J by 7 bases, with 4 bases of the junction left unmatched.

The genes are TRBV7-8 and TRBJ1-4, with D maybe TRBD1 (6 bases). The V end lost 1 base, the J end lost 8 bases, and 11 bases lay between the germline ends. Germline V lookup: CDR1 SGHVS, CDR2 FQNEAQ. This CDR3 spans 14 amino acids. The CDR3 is CASSLGGRGEKLFF. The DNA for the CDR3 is TGTGCCAGCAGCTTAGGGGGCAGGGGAGAAAAACTGTTTTTT.

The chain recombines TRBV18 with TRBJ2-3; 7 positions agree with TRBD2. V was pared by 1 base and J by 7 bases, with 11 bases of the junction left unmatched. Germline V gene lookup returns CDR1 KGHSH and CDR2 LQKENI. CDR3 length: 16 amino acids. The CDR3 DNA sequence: TGTGCCAGCTCACCACGTGCGTCGGGAGGTTTGAATACGCAGTATTTT. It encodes CASSPRASGGLNTQYF.

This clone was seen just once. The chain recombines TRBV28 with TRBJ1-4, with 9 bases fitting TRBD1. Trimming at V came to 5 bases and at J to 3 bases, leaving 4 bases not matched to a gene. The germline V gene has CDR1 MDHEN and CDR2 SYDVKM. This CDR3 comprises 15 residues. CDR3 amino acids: CASSTQGAANEKLFF. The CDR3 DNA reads TGTGCCAGCAGTACACAGGGGGCAGCTAATGAAAAACTGTTTTTT.

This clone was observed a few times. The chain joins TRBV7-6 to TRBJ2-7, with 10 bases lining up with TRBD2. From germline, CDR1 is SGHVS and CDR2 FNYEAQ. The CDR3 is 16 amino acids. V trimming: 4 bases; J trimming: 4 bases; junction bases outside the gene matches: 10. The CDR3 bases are TGTGCCAGCAGCTCCTTTGCCGGGACTAGCGAGTACGAGCAGTACTTC. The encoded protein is CASSSFAGTSEYEQYF.

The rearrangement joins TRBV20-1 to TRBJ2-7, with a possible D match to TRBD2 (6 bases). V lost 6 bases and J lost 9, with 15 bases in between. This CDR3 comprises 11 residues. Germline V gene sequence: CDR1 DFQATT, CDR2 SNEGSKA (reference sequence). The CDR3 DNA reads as TGCAGTGCGCCCCTCGCCGGGGGGCAGTACTTC. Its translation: CSAPLAGGQYF.

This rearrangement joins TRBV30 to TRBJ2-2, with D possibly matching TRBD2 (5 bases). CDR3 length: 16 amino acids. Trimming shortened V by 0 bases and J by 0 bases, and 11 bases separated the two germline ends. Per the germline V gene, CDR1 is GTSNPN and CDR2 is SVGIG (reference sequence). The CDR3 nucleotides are TGTGCCTGGAGTGTACTAAGCGGTCCGAACACCGGGGAGCTGTTTTTT. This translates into CAWSVLSGPNTGELFF.

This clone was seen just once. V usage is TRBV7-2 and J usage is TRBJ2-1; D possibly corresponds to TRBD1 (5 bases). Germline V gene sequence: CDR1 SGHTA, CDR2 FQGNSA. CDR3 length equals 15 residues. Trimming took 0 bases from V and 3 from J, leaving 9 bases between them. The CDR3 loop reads CASSLATTGYNEQFF. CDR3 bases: TGTGCCAGCAGCTTAGCGACAACAGGCTACAATGAGCAGTTCTTC.

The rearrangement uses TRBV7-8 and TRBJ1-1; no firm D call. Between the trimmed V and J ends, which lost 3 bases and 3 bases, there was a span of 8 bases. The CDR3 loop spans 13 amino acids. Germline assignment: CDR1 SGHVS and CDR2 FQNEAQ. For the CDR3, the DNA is TGTGCCAGCAGCTTCGGTTTCGACACTGAAGCTTTCTTT. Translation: CASSFGFDTEAFF.

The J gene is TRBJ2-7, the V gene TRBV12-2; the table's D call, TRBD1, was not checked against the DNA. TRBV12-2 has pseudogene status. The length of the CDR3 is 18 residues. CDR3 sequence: CASRCENREVISSYEQYF. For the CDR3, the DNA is TGTGCAAGTCGCTGCGAGAACAGGGAAGTTATCAGCTCCTACGAGCAGTACTTC.

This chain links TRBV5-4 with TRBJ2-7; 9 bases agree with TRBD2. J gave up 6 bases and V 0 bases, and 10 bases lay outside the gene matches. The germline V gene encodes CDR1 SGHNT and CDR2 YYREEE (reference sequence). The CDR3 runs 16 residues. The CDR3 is CASSLEALAGAGEQYF. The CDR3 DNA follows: TGTGCCAGCAGCTTGGAGGCACTAGCGGGCGCCGGCGAGCAGTACTTC.

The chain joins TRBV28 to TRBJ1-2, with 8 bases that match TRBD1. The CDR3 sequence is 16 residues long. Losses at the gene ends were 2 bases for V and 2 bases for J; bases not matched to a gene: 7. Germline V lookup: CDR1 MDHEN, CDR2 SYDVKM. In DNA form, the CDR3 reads TGTGCCAGCAGTTTACAGCAGACAGGGGACAACTATGGCTACACCTTC. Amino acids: CASSLQQTGDNYGYTF.

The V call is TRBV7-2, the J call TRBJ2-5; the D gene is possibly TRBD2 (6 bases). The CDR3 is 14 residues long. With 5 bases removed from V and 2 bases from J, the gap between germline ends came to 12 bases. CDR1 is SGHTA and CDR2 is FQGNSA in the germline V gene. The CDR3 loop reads CASSPSEIQETQYF. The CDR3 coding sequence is TGTGCCAGCAGCCCTAGCGAGATTCAAGAGACCCAGTACTTC.

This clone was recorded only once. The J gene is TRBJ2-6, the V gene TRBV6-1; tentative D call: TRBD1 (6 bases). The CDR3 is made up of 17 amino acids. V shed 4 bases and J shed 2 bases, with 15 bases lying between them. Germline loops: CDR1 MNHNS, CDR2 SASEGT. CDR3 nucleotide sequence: TGTGCCAGCAGTGCAGGGGCGTTGACCGCTGGGGCCAACGTCCTGACTTTC. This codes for CASSAGALTAGANVLTF.

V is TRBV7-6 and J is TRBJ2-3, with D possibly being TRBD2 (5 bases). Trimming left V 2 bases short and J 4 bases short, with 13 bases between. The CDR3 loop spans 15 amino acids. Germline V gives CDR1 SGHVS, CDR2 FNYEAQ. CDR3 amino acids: CASSLWEGSADTQYF. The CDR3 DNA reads TGTGCCAGCAGCTTATGGGAAGGGAGCGCAGATACGCAGTATTTT.

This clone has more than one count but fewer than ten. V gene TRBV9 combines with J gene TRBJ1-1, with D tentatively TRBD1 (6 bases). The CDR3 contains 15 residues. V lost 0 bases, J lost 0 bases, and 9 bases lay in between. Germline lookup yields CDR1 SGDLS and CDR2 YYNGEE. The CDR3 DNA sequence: TGTGCCAGCAGCGTAGAGGGGGTCCTGAACACTGAAGCTTTCTTT. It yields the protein CASSVEGVLNTEAFF.

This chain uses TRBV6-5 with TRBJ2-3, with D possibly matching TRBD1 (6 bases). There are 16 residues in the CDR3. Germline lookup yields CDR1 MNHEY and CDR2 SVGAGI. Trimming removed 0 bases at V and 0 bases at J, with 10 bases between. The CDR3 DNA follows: TGTGCCAGCAGTTACTCGACAGGATCTAGCACAGATACGCAGTATTTT. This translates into CASSYSTGSSTDTQYF.

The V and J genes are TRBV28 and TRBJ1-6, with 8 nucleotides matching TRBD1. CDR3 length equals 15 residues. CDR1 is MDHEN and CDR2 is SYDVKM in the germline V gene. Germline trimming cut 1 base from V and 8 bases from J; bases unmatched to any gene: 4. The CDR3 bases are TGTGCCAGCAGTTTATCTGGACAGGGAGATTCACCCCTCCACTTT. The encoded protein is CASSLSGQGDSPLHF.

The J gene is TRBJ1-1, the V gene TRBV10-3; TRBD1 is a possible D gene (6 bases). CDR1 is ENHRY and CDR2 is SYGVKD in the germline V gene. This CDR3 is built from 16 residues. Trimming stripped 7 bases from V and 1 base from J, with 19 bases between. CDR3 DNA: TGTGCCATCAAAGGACAGCCGCTCACATCGAACACTGAAGCTTTCTTT. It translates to CAIKGQPLTSNTEAFF.

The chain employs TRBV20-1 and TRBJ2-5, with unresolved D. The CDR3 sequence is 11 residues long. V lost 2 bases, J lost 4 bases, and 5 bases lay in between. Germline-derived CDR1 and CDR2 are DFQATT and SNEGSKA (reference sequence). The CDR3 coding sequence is TGCAGTGCTAGACAGGTAGAGACCCAGTACTTC. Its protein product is CSARQVETQYF.

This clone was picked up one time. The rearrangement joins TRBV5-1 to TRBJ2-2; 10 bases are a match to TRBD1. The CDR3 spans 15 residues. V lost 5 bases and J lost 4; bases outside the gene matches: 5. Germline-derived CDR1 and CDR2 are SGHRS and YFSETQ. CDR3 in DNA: TGCGCCAGCAGGCCGGGACAGGGGCGCACCGGGGAGCTGTTTTTT. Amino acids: CASRPGQGRTGELFF. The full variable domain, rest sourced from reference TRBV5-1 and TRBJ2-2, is KAGVTQTPRYLIKTRGQQVTLSCSPISGHRSVSWYQQTPGQGLQFLFEYFSETQRNKGNFPGRFSGRQFSNSRSEMNVSTLELGDSALYLCASRPGQGRTGELFFGEGSRLTVL.

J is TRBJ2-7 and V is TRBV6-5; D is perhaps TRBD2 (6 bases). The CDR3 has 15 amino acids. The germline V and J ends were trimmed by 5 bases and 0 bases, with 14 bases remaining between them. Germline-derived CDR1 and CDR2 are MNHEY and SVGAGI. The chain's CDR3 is CASSAASVSSYEQYF. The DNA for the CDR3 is TGTGCCAGCAGTGCGGCTAGCGTCAGCTCCTACGAGCAGTACTTC.

CDR3 nucleotides: TGTGCCAGCAGCGAGACAGGTCGAAACACTGAAGCTTTCTTT. Its protein product is CASSETGRNTEAFF. This chain joins TRBV7-9 and TRBJ1-1, with D perhaps TRBD1 (6 bases). V lost 5 bases and J 2 bases, leaving 12 bases between the germline ends. Germline V gene data show CDR1 as SEHNR and CDR2 as FQNEAQ (reference sequence). There are 14 residues in the CDR3.